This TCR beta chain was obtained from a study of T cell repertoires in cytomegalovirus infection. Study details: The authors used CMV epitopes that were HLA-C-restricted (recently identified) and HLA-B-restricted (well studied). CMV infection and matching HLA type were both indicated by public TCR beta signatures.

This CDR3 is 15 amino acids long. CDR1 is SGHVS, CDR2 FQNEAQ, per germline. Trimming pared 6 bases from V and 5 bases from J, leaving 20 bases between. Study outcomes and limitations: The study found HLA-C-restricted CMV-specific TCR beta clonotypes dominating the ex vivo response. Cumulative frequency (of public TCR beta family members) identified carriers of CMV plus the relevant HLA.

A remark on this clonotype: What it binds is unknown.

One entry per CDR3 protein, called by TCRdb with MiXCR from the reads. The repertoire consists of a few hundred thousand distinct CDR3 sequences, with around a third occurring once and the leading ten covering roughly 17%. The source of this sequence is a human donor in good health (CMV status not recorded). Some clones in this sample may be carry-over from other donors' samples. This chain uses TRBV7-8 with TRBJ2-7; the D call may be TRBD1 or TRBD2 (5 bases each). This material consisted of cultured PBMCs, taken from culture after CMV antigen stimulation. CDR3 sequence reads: CASSFNPGRGDEQYV. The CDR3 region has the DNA TGTGCCAGCAGTTTCAACCCGGGTAGGGGAGACGAGCAGTACGTC.